Detailed here is one T cell receptor beta chain. The data are from a study of blood T cell repertoires in COVID-19. The overall study: Material from acute and convalescent COVID-19 was sourced from the United States, Italy and Spain. From T cells, B-cell-depleted T cells, or PBMCs came the material, which was cDNA or gDNA.

Seattle participants joined during active infection and were tracked over time. Sequencing was performed with immunoSEQ multiplex PCR; in TCRdb, only in-frame clones are kept and a portion is missing. The sample shows about 300,000 clones, about nine tenths of them seen only once. The source material was peripheral blood. This clonotype was obtained from a woman between 45 and 65 years old with COVID-19, enrolled during active disease.

The CDR3 reads CASSGQGLGYGYTF. CDR3 DNA: TGTGCCAGCAGCGGACAGGGACTCGGCTATGGCTACACCTTC. This chain connects TRBV5-8 to TRBJ1-2; 8 bases line up with TRBD1. The germline gives CDR1 SGHTS, CDR2 YDEGEE. J lost 4 bases, V lost 4 bases, and 6 bases had no gene match. The CDR3 loop spans 14 amino acids.